This T cell receptor (beta chain) was identified during a study of OX40 agonist ivuxolimab in advanced cancers. Study details: The diagnoses of dose-escalation patients were hepatocellular carcinoma, melanoma, renal cell or head and neck cancer. Study conclusions and caveats: Relatively little clonal expansion, among the lowest observed, appeared in partial responders at 0.1-3.0 mg/kg. Both CD4+ and CD8+ T cell populations in blood had undergone clonal expansion by week 6 at 0.1 to 3.0 mg/kg.

Some clones are missing from TCRdb's copy, which holds only in-frame ones; the method was immunoSEQ multiplex PCR. The sample has roughly 100,000 clones, 85% to 90% seen once. Autoimmune disease history or systemic immunosuppression led to patient exclusion. In the case of this clone: Antigen: not known.

The receptor was derived from an adult with an advanced solid tumor such as melanoma, head and neck, liver or kidney cancer. The sample was CD4+ or CD8+ T cells sorted from blood, taken in a trial of the OX40 agonist ivuxolimab.

The CDR3 is CASRTLDREAEKLFF. DNA for the CDR3: TGTGCCAGTAGAACCCTGGACAGGGAGGCCGAAAAACTGTTTTTT. The chain joins TRBV19 to TRBJ1-4; 8 nucleotides match TRBD1. Looked up from germline, CDR1 is LNHDA and CDR2 is SQIVND (reference sequence). This CDR3 is 15 amino acids long. Losses at the gene ends were 6 bases for V and 8 bases for J; bases not matched to a gene: 11.